This T cell receptor beta chain was recovered during a study of blood T cell repertoires in COVID-19. The CDR3 has 17 amino acids. V gave up 4 bases and J gave up 1 base, with 18 bases separating them. Enrolled through a virtual design, the participants were between roughly 18 and 90 years of age and came from roughly 22 US areas. In the 2 weeks before study entry, exposed participants met a COVID-19 case, which was PCR-confirmed or clinician-diagnosed. As processed by the authors: Amplifying reference gene primers gave estimates of nucleated cell counts. Data came from immunoSEQ multiplex PCR; TCRdb stores just in-frame clones and leaves some out. The V and J calls and clone size were taken over from that table, and D and trimming were inferred from the DNA. Of around 160,000 clones listed, roughly 84% are singletons.

The chain links TRBV5-3 to TRBJ1-3; no clear D. TRBV5-3 is identified as an open reading frame with a role that is uncertain. The sample taken for sequencing was PBMCs or T cells enriched from blood (not recorded which). The sequence was obtained from a woman aged 50 to 60 who had been exposed to COVID-19. The CDR3 loop reads CARSNNGFGSSGNTIYF. CDR3 nucleotides: TGTGCCAGAAGCAACAACGGGTTTGGGAGTTCTGGAAACACCATATATTTT.